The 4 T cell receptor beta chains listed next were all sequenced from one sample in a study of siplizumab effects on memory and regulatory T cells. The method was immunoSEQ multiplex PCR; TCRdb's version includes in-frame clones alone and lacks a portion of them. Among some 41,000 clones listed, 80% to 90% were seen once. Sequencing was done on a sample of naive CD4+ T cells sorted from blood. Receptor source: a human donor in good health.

CDR3 nucleotide sequence: TGTGCCAGCAGGGTACAGGAGAACACTGAAGCTTTCTTT. Translating it yields CASRVQENTEAFF. J is TRBJ1-1 and V is TRBV6-4; D perhaps matches TRBD1 (5 bases). V lost 6 bases to trimming and J lost 1 base, with 9 bases between them. Germline lookup yields CDR1 MRHNA and CDR2 SNTAGT. The CDR3 has 13 residues.

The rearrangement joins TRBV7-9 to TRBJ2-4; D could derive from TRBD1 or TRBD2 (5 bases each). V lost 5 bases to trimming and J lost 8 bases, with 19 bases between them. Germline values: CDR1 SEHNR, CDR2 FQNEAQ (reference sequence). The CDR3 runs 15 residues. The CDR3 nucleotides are TGTGCCAGCAGCCAAACGGGGCCAGGGTTATACATTCAGTACTTC. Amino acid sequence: CASSQTGPGLYIQYF.

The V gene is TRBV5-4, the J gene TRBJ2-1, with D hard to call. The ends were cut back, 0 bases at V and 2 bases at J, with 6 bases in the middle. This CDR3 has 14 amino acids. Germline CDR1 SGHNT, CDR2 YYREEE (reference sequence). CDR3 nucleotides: TGTGCCAGCAGCTTGGACTCTACCTACAATGAGCAGTTCTTC. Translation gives CASSLDSTYNEQFF.

DNA of the CDR3: TGTGCCAGCAGAGAGACCCAGTACTTC. Protein: CASRETQYF. The chain links TRBV14 to TRBJ2-5; no firm D call. Germline CDR1 SGHDN, CDR2 FVKESK. The CDR3 has 9 amino acids. V lost 6 bases and J lost 4, with 0 bases in between.